This T cell receptor (beta chain) was obtained from a study of blood T cell repertoires in COVID-19. A note on this clone: Other DNA sequences in the sample encode the same CDR3.

Repertoires were generated with immunoSEQ multiplex PCR, while TCRdb's copy carries only in-frame clones and drops some. This table has around 100,000 clones, approximately 90% appearing once. Sequenced input: peripheral blood. This TCR came from an elderly woman with acute or convalescent COVID-19.

Written as DNA, the CDR3 is TGCGCCAGCAGCTTACGGGGAGGGCAAGAGACCCAGTACTTC. It yields the protein CASSLRGGQETQYF. The V and J genes are TRBV5-1 and TRBJ2-5, with 7 bases aligning to TRBD2. The CDR3 extends over 14 amino acids. CDR1 and CDR2 (germline): SGHRS, YFSETQ. V was pared by 2 bases and J by 2 bases, with 3 bases of the junction left unmatched.